The entry below gives a single T cell receptor beta chain sequence along with its context. This sample is part of a study of blood T cell repertoires in COVID-19. Study in general: Both acute and convalescent COVID-19 samples were obtained from the United States, Italy and Spain. PBMCs, B-cell-depleted T cells, or T cells provided the cDNA or gDNA that made up the material.

Authors' processing steps: It was from reference gene primer amplification that nucleated cell counts were estimated. The assay was immunoSEQ multiplex PCR, and TCRdb's table has in-frame clones only and misses some. Clonal size and the V and J genes are those of that table, whereas D and trimming came from the DNA. The data show around 29,000 clones, with about 85% seen just once and about a tenth held by the top ten. Sequenced material: peripheral blood. The source of this sequence is a human donor in a cohort sampled during active COVID-19.

The CDR3 region has the DNA TGTGCCAGCAGTCCAGCGGGAGGCTCCTACAATGAGCAGTTCTTC. Residues: CASSPAGGSYNEQFF. J is TRBJ2-1 and V is TRBV27; 9 bases are shared with TRBD2. CDR1 and CDR2 from the germline V gene are MNHEY and SMNVEV (reference sequence). This CDR3 comprises 15 residues. V trimming: 5 bases; J trimming: 0 bases; junction bases outside the gene matches: 2.